This TCR beta chain was recovered during a study of OX40 agonist ivuxolimab in advanced cancers. CDR3 length: 10 residues. V was clipped by 6 bases and J by 4 bases, with 3 bases between them. CDR1 is MDHEN, CDR2 SYDVKM, per germline. Measured with immunoSEQ multiplex PCR; TCRdb has only the in-frame clones, and not every one. The sample includes roughly 70,000 clones, 80% to 90% of them seen just once. On cycle 4 day 1 and cycle 7 day 1, as well as at baseline, blood was sampled. Findings and caveats of the study: CD4+ T cells averaged fewer expanded clones than CD8+ T cells.

Comments on this clone: Its antigen remains unidentified.

The chain employs TRBV28 and TRBJ1-2, with unresolved D. Sequencing used CD4+ or CD8+ T cells sorted from blood, obtained in a trial of the OX40 agonist ivuxolimab. The clonotype was recovered from an adult with an advanced solid tumor such as melanoma, head and neck, liver or kidney cancer. This CDR3 reads CASSPYGYTF. In nucleotides, the CDR3 is TGTGCCAGCAGCCCCTATGGCTACACCTTC.